Listed here are 22 T cell receptor beta chains from one sample, sequenced in a study of blood T cells in healthy people across ages. Together with a sample-barcoded 5' primer, a J-beta primer mix was included in a second PCR lasting roughly 7 to 11 cycles. TCRdb fed the 5' RACE reads into MiXCR, producing one record per CDR3 protein. This table holds over a million distinct CDR3 sequences, around 39% found once. Sequencing was carried out using blood. The receptors originated from a woman in her late teens or twenties in good health.

This clonotype was observed a handful of times. The V gene is TRBV7-3, the J gene TRBJ2-3, with D hard to call. CDR1 is SGHTA, CDR2 FQGTGA, per germline. Trimming stripped 1 base from V and 0 bases from J, with 8 bases between. This CDR3 is built from 15 residues. CDR3 sequence reads: CASSLNGPSTDTQYF. CDR3 in DNA: TGTGCCAGCAGCTTAAACGGGCCTAGCACAGATACGCAGTATTTT.

The chain joins TRBV10-3 to TRBJ2-1, with a possible D match to TRBD2 (7 bases). Germline assignment: CDR1 ENHRY and CDR2 SYGVKD. The CDR3 has 18 amino acids. Trimming took off 0 bases at V and 5 bases at J, with 20 bases between the two ends. The CDR3 is CAISESMGGGGPNNEQFF. The CDR3 DNA follows: TGTGCCATCAGTGAGTCGATGGGCGGGGGCGGGCCCAACAATGAGCAGTTCTTC.

The rearrangement links TRBV28 to TRBJ2-1, with unresolved D. Germline CDR1 MDHEN, CDR2 SYDVKM. The V gene lost 5 bases and the J gene lost 5 bases, with 19 bases spanning the gap. This CDR3 is 16 amino acids long. The CDR3 DNA reads as TGTGCCAGCAGTACCTTGACCGAAAGGTCGGACAATGAGCAGTTCTTC. It codes for CASSTLTERSDNEQFF.

There are a few counts of this clonotype. The gene calls are TRBV6-6 and TRBJ2-2; 7 positions agree with TRBD1. J gave up 3 bases and V 4 bases, and 8 bases lay outside the gene matches. This CDR3 is built from 16 residues. Germline CDR1 reads MNHNY; CDR2 reads SVGAGI (reference sequence). The DNA of the CDR3 is TGTGCCAGCAGTTTCCCAAGGGGGCTGGACACCGGGGAGCTGTTTTTT. This gives the protein CASSFPRGLDTGELFF.

This rearrangement joins TRBV20-1 to TRBJ2-7, with TRBD1 matching over 9 bases. The J call may be wrong; the DNA end is better matched by TRBJ2-4. In germline, CDR1 is DFQATT, CDR2 SNEGSKA (reference sequence). This CDR3 comprises 17 residues. The CDR3 region has the DNA TGCAGTGCTAGCCGCTCGGGGACAGGGATCGGCAAAAACATTCAGTACTTC. It specifies CSASRSGTGIGKNIQYF.

The CDR3 sequence is CSARDTAWTSGGSYYEQYF. The CDR3 coding sequence is TGCAGTGCTAGAGATACCGCGTGGACTAGCGGGGGATCGTACTACGAGCAGTACTTC. The chain couples TRBV20-1 to TRBJ2-7; TRBD2 aligns across 13 bases. With V trimmed by 0 bases and J by 3 bases, 14 bases remained unmatched. CDR1 is DFQATT and CDR2 is SNEGSKA in the germline V gene (reference sequence). The CDR3 spans 19 residues.

As to this clonotype: One end of the junction does not line up with germline, which may come from a read error. V and J are TRBV12-5 and TRBJ2-7; TRBD1 agrees at 9 bases. This CDR3 contains 18 residues. CDR1 and CDR2 (germline): LGHNT, FRNRAP. The CDR3 sequence: CVSGFPTFRDRAGYEQYF. The CDR3 nucleotides read TGTGTTAGTGGTTTCCCCACCTTCCGGGACAGGGCCGGATACGAGCAGTACTTC.

A remark on this clonotype: An end of the junction differs from the germline gene, which may be a read error. The chain joins TRBV10-3 to TRBJ2-3; D assignment may be TRBD1 or TRBD2 (5 bases each). Germline V gives CDR1 ENHRY, CDR2 SYGVKD. This CDR3 comprises 17 residues. The CDR3 reads CAISDPISSPSTGTQYF. The CDR3 DNA sequence: TGTGCCATCAGTGACCCGATCTCCTCCCCTAGCACAGGTACGCAGTATTTT.

This clonotype was observed a handful of times. V and J are TRBV10-3 and TRBJ1-1, with a possible D match to TRBD1 (5 bases). The germline gives CDR1 ENHRY, CDR2 SYGVKD. The CDR3 is made up of 14 amino acids. V lost 8 bases to trimming and J lost 4 bases, with 17 bases between them. Written as DNA, the CDR3 is TGTGCCATCGGGGCTTCGCGGGAGGCCACTGAAGCTTTCTTT. Translation gives CAIGASREATEAFF.

V is TRBV2 and J is TRBJ2-1; the D gene is possibly TRBD1 (6 bases). V was trimmed by 4 bases and J by 0 bases, leaving 10 bases between them. Germline lookup yields CDR1 SNHLY and CDR2 FYNNEI. The CDR3 contains 15 residues. The CDR3 DNA reads TGTGCCAGCAGTGTACGGACAGACTCCTACAATGAGCAGTTCTTC. It is translated as CASSVRTDSYNEQFF.

This chain uses TRBV7-7 with TRBJ2-3; 8 bases are shared with TRBD1. Germline values: CDR1 SSHAT, CDR2 FNYEAQ (reference sequence). The trim removed 5 bases at V and 4 bases at J, leaving 11 bases unmatched. This CDR3 has 16 residues. The CDR3 loop is CASSSGQGLAADTQYF. The CDR3 nucleotides are TGTGCCAGCAGCAGCGGACAGGGTCTCGCCGCAGATACGCAGTATTTT.

Concerning this clonotype itself: A read error may account for a junction end that differs from germline. V usage is TRBV9 and J usage is TRBJ1-4; D gene unclear. The germline CDR1 and CDR2 sequences are SGDLS and YYNGEE. The CDR3 length is 14 residues. Here the CDR3 DNA reads TGTGCCGGCAGCGTAGAGCCGATTAATGAAAAACTGTTTTTT. Protein product: CAGSVEPINEKLFF.

The chain employs TRBV7-8 and TRBJ2-1; possible D gene TRBD1, 6 bases. V lost 1 base to trimming and J lost 6 bases, with 16 bases between them. Germline V gives CDR1 SGHVS, CDR2 FQNEAQ. The CDR3 length is 16 residues. The chain's CDR3 is CASSLGVGGRINEQFF. The CDR3 nucleotides are TGTGCCAGCAGCTTAGGGGTTGGGGGCCGCATCAATGAGCAGTTCTTC. Combining the CDR3 with reference TRBV7-8 and TRBJ2-1 gives the whole variable domain GAGVSQSPRYKVAKRGQDVALRCDPISGHVSLFWYQQALGQGPEFLTYFQNEAQLDKSGLPSDRFFAERPEGSVSTLKIQRTQQEDSAVYLCASSLGVGGRINEQFFGPGTRLTVL.

The gene calls are TRBV3-1 and TRBJ2-3; 10 nucleotides match TRBD2. V lost 7 bases to trimming and J lost 1 base; unmatched junction nucleotides: 17. The CDR3 spans 19 residues. Germline V gene lookup returns CDR1 LGHDT and CDR2 YNNKEL (reference sequence). Written as DNA, the CDR3 is TGTGCCAGCAACTCAAGAGGGACGGCTAGCGGGGGACGCACAGATACGCAGTATTTT. Translation: CASNSRGTASGGRTDTQYF.

This chain connects TRBV7-9 to TRBJ2-1; either TRBD1 or TRBD2 may fit D (6 bases each). Per germline, CDR1 SEHNR and CDR2 FQNEAQ (reference sequence). Trimming cost V 1 base and J 2 bases, with 12 bases left between them. The CDR3 totals 16 residues. CDR3 in amino acids: CASSLVRGLAYNEQFF. CDR3 nucleotides: TGTGCCAGCAGCTTAGTTCGGGGGCTTGCCTACAATGAGCAGTTCTTC.

The gene calls are TRBV7-2 and TRBJ2-5; TRBD1 or TRBD2 may be the D gene (5 bases each). V lost 3 bases and J 11 bases, leaving 22 bases between the germline ends. The length of the CDR3 is 15 residues. The germline V gene has CDR1 SGHTA and CDR2 FQGNSA. The CDR3 region is CASSFPLGTYNEQYF. CDR3 nucleotide sequence: TGTGCCAGCAGCTTTCCGCTAGGGACCTACAATGAGCAGTACTTC.

The chain links TRBV5-1 to TRBJ2-7; TRBD2 matches at 11 bases. CDR1 SGHRS and CDR2 YFSETQ come from the germline V gene. V was pared by 1 base and J by 3 bases, with 6 bases of the junction left unmatched. The CDR3 consists of 16 residues. The CDR3 nucleotides read TGCGCCAGCAGCTTGACTAGCGGGAGCGAAAGCTACGAGCAGTACTTC. As protein: CASSLTSGSESYEQYF.

This rearrangement joins TRBV5-1 to TRBJ2-5; D possibly corresponds to TRBD1 (5 bases). Trimming removed 2 bases from V and 11 bases from J, with 16 bases in between. Germline values: CDR1 SGHRS, CDR2 YFSETQ. This CDR3 is 13 amino acids long. CDR3 in amino acids: CASSFEFDSKQYF. The DNA for the CDR3 is TGCGCCAGCAGCTTTGAGTTCGACAGTAAGCAGTACTTC.

With regard to this clonotype: Sequence at one end of the junction differs from germline and may be a read error. The rearrangement joins TRBV9 to TRBJ2-3, with 7 positions matching TRBD2. Germline lookup yields CDR1 SGDLS and CDR2 YYNGEE. This CDR3 contains 16 residues. The CDR3 spells CARSVSLADITDTQYF. CDR3 sequence (DNA): TGTGCCCGCAGCGTCTCCCTAGCGGACATCACAGATACGCAGTATTTT.

This clonotype was seen a handful of times. The chain carries TRBV27 and TRBJ2-7; perhaps TRBD1 as D (5 bases). The CDR3 is 14 amino acids. V was pared by 5 bases and J by 1 base, with 12 bases between. CDR1 and CDR2 (germline): MNHEY, SMNVEV (reference sequence). The CDR3 reads CASSRQINSYEQYF. Here the CDR3 DNA reads TGTGCCAGCAGTCGACAGATTAATTCCTACGAGCAGTACTTC.

This clonotype was seen a few times. J is TRBJ2-1 and V is TRBV12-3 or TRBV12-4; 8 nucleotides match TRBD2. The V segment lost 3 bases and the J segment 8 bases; nucleotides outside the gene matches: 3. The CDR3 consists of 13 residues. The CDR3 DNA reads as TGTGCCAGCAGTTTGTTTAGCGGGGATGAGCAGTTCTTC. Translated: CASSLFSGDEQFF.

The rearrangement joins TRBV20-1 to TRBJ2-3; 9 bases line up with TRBD2. Trimming took 5 bases from V and 2 from J; bases not matched to a gene: 5. This CDR3 is 14 amino acids long. Germline CDR1 and CDR2: DFQATT and SNEGSKA (reference sequence). The DNA of the CDR3 is TGCAGTGCTCTCTTAGCGGGGGCCACAGATACGCAGTATTTT. It yields the protein CSALLAGATDTQYF.